This T cell receptor (beta chain) was found in a study of blood T cell repertoires in COVID-19. The assay was immunoSEQ multiplex PCR, and TCRdb's table has in-frame clones only and misses some. This sample has hundreds of thousands of clones, with 85% to 90% found just once. Donors of Cohort 3 who recovered were those that had two negative PCRs, clearance, or symptom resolution. CDR1 and CDR2 from the germline V gene are SNHLY and FYNNEI. V lost 5 bases to trimming and J lost 3 bases, with 14 bases between them. The CDR3 is made up of 14 amino acids. The sequenced material came from PBMCs or T cells enriched from blood (not recorded which). The sequence came from a woman aged 25 to 45 who had recovered from COVID-19. The V gene is TRBV2, the J gene TRBJ2-7; D might be TRBD2 (5 bases). CDR3 DNA: TGTGCCAGCAGTCCCGAGGGCTCCCTCTACGAGCAGTACTTC. It yields the protein CASSPEGSLYEQYF.